This T cell receptor (beta chain) was captured in a study of memory CD4+ T cells and cytomegalovirus serostatus. The overall study: Healthy Belgian adult donors included several CMV-positive and approximately 25 CMV-negative people.

A word on this clone: Its specificity is not known.

The repertoire was sequenced with immunoSEQ multiplex PCR; TCRdb's copy has only in-frame clones and lacks some. The table shows around 63,000 clones, with about 75% occurring only once. Study-wide results and limits: About 40% of the roughly 160 known CMV-associated TCRbeta sequences appeared in CD4+ memory.

The sort gate was single viable CD3+CD4+CD8-CD45RO+ cells for memory CD4+ T cells. The material sequenced was memory CD4+ T cells from blood. The clonotype was recovered from an adult in good health and CMV-seropositive.

The CDR3 here is CASSPKVGVDTQYF. In DNA, the CDR3 is TGTGCCAGCAGCCCGAAGGTAGGGGTGGATACGCAGTATTTT. This chain uses TRBV7-2 with TRBJ2-3, with D maybe TRBD1 (5 bases). The germline CDR1 and CDR2 sequences are SGHTA and FQGNSA. The V end was cut by 5 bases, the J end by 6 bases, with 15 bases between. This CDR3 contains 14 residues.